The rows below give T cell receptor beta chains drawn from one sample of a study of T cell responses to AZD1222 COVID-19 vaccine. The protocol was immunoSEQ multiplex PCR, while the TCRdb copy is restricted to in-frame clones and leaves out a portion. The table includes roughly 200,000 clones, more than 85% detected once. This material consisted of peripheral blood, taken 28 days after the second AZD1222 dose. These receptors were taken from an adult who received the AZD1222 COVID-19 vaccine. Both conserved end residues are part of each CDR3. Fields, in order: CDR3 protein, V gene.

cdr3_aa: CASSTPNTRMNTEAFF; v_call: TRBV19
cdr3_aa: CASSYGDRGIYGYTF; v_call: TRBV6-5
cdr3_aa: CASSLAGDYGYTF; v_call: TRBV12-3/TRBV12-4
cdr3_aa: CASSFWLAGKGTDTQYF; v_call: TRBV28
cdr3_aa: CAGFEQGTYEQYF; v_call: TRBV2
cdr3_aa: CASSWGTSGRMNEQFF; v_call: TRBV5-8
cdr3_aa: CASNRQYSNQPQHF; v_call: TRBV19
cdr3_aa: CASNGGQLSYEQYF; v_call: TRBV2
cdr3_aa: CASSWAGTVLGEQYF; v_call: TRBV19
cdr3_aa: CASSLGDRGYTIYF; v_call: TRBV28
cdr3_aa: CASSLRGEGTEAFF; v_call: TRBV7-3
cdr3_aa: CASSYRVSFPYEQYF; v_call: TRBV28
cdr3_aa: CASMTDRDNEQFF; v_call: TRBV2
cdr3_aa: CASSGSLSTEAFF; v_call: TRBV9
cdr3_aa: CASSPTTNYPYEQYF; v_call: TRBV5-1
cdr3_aa: CASYTGDTDTQYF; v_call: TRBV2
cdr3_aa: CASSLAGSTYEQYF; v_call: TRBV28
cdr3_aa: CASSLWASGSYEQYF; v_call: TRBV7-8
cdr3_aa: CASSQAPLAGVLGKETQYF; v_call: TRBV4-2
cdr3_aa: CASSSGGDPREDTIYF; v_call: TRBV7-9
cdr3_aa: CASSYYRDTEGNTEAFF; v_call: TRBV6-2/TRBV6-3
cdr3_aa: CASSQDGGRAVDTQYF; v_call: TRBV4-3
cdr3_aa: CASSQELSADTQYF; v_call: TRBV3-1/TRBV3-2
cdr3_aa: CASSLVRGNAGELFF; v_call: TRBV7-9
cdr3_aa: CARVLSGRERHEQYF; v_call: TRBV6-5
cdr3_aa: CASGQGKGYGYTF; v_call: TRBV19
cdr3_aa: CASSATAAGARVGNQPQHF; v_call: TRBV19
cdr3_aa: CASSAPGGTGELFF; v_call: TRBV4-1
cdr3_aa: CASSQGVGQPQHF; v_call: TRBV6-6
cdr3_aa: CASSSSLGTGYSPLHF; v_call: TRBV6-5
cdr3_aa: CASLPEQRTEAFF; v_call: TRBV19
cdr3_aa: CASRRTGTSAYEQYF; v_call: TRBV19
cdr3_aa: CASTLGGMNTEAFF; v_call: TRBV19
cdr3_aa: CASSLAETQYF; v_call: TRBV5-1
cdr3_aa: CASSLASYGYTF; v_call: TRBV12-3/TRBV12-4
cdr3_aa: CAARGQRGNTGELFF; v_call: TRBV28
cdr3_aa: CASSYLQGVTSEKLFF; v_call: TRBV6-6
cdr3_aa: CASSEALVNFFNEQFF; v_call: TRBV2
cdr3_aa: CASSTTRGQGEYSNQPQHF; v_call: TRBV19
cdr3_aa: CASSSDRVTSYEQYF; v_call: TRBV28
cdr3_aa: CASSLSTAEYTEAFF; v_call: TRBV7-8
cdr3_aa: CASSRDSATNEKLFF; v_call: TRBV19
cdr3_aa: CATRLGGRETQYF; v_call: TRBV15
cdr3_aa: CAWGDADYGYTF; v_call: TRBV30